This T cell receptor beta chain originates from a study of cytomegalovirus exposure and HLA in healthy donors. Study-level points and caveats: Likely technical artifact: a cluster of highly shared sequence variants. When analyzed later, a missense DCLRE1C variant was found to be linked to TCR beta V- and J-gene trimming.

This clone has only one observation. Its antigen is currently unknown. The PCR was carried out with 60 Vbeta primers and 13 Jbeta primers. Repertoires were generated with immunoSEQ multiplex PCR, while TCRdb's copy carries only in-frame clones and drops some. Of 81,000 or so clones in the sample, 75% to 85% were seen once. Input material: PBMCs. The clonotype was recovered from a man aged 50 to 60 in good health and CMV-seropositive.

Written as DNA, the CDR3 is TGTGCCAGCAGCCTAACCGATAACACTGAAGCTTTCTTT. This translates into CASSLTDNTEAFF. This sequence joins TRBV11-2 and TRBJ1-1; D remains unclear. CDR1 and CDR2 (germline): SGHAT, FQNNGV. The CDR3 spans 13 residues. Trimming removed 5 bases from V and 2 bases from J, with 9 bases in between. The full variable domain, its missing parts supplied by reference TRBV11-2 and TRBJ1-1, is EAGVAQSPRYKIIEKRQSVAFWCNPISGHATLYWYQQILGQGPKLLIQFQNNGVVDDSQLPKDRFSAERLKGVDSTLKIQPAKLEDSAVYLCASSLTDNTEAFFGQGTRLTVV.